The 15 T cell receptor beta chains given below trace back to one sample, sequenced in a study of cytomegalovirus exposure and HLA in healthy donors. Primers for the PCR totalled 60 Vbeta and 13 Jbeta. This table comes from immunoSEQ multiplex PCR, and its TCRdb copy is limited to in-frame clones, with some not included. The profile shows approximately 160,000 clones, roughly 75% of them singletons. Sequencing input: PBMCs. These receptors were collected from a male donor in good health and CMV-seronegative.

This clone has more than one count but fewer than ten. The chain carries TRBV6-6 and TRBJ2-2, with D perhaps matching TRBD1 (5 bases). V was trimmed by 6 bases and J by 2 bases, leaving 13 bases between them. The length of the CDR3 is 15 residues. Looked up from germline, CDR1 is MNHNY and CDR2 is SVGAGI (reference sequence). The CDR3 sequence: CASSLQGSNTGELFF. In DNA, the CDR3 is TGTGCCAGCAGCCTCCAGGGTAGTAACACCGGGGAGCTGTTTTTT.

J is TRBJ1-1 and V is TRBV6-4, with no clear D. CDR1 is MRHNA, CDR2 SNTAGT, per germline. This CDR3 region has 11 residues. The germline V and J ends were trimmed by 2 bases and 6 bases, with 4 bases remaining between them. CDR3 sequence: CASSDSPEAFF. The CDR3 DNA follows: TGTGCCAGCAGTGACAGCCCTGAAGCTTTCTTT.

The V and J genes are TRBV13 and TRBJ2-2, with TRBD1 matching 8 bases. Germline CDR1 is PRHDT and CDR2 is FYEKMQ (reference sequence). The CDR3 has 15 residues. Trimming cost V 4 bases and J 5 bases; bases outside gene matches: 6. DNA of the CDR3: TGTGCCAGCAGCTACCGGGACAGGCCTACCGGGGAGCTGTTTTTT. It encodes CASSYRDRPTGELFF.

This chain uses TRBV19 with TRBJ1-1, with TRBD1 as a possible D gene (5 bases). CDR1 is LNHDA, CDR2 SQIVND, per germline (reference sequence). The V and J ends lost 4 bases and 4 bases respectively, with 7 bases between them. CDR3 size: 12 residues. Written as DNA, the CDR3 is TGTGCCAGTAGTACAGGGTTCACTGAAGCTTTCTTT. It specifies CASSTGFTEAFF.

This sequence joins TRBV19 and TRBJ1-1; 8 nucleotides align to TRBD1. The CDR3 is 13 amino acids. Germline trimming cut 5 bases from V and 5 bases from J; bases unmatched to any gene: 4. Germline CDR1 reads LNHDA; CDR2 reads SQIVND (reference sequence). CDR3 nucleotide sequence: TGTGCCAGTAGTGGACAGGGTGGGACTGAAGCTTTCTTT. Its protein product is CASSGQGGTEAFF.

The chain links TRBV5-4 to TRBJ1-4; 9 bases are shared with TRBD1. This CDR3 is 15 amino acids long. Trimming at V came to 4 bases and at J to 7 bases, leaving 8 bases not matched to a gene. Germline CDR1 and CDR2: SGHNT and YYREEE (reference sequence). Written as DNA, the CDR3 is TGTGCCAGCAGCCAACCCGGGACAGGGCGTGAAAAACTGTTTTTT. Encoded protein: CASSQPGTGREKLFF.

This clone has a single count. This chain uses TRBV6-1 with TRBJ2-3; 7 bases align to TRBD1. This CDR3 region has 14 residues. The V gene's germline CDR1 is MNHNS and CDR2 SASEGT. Trimming cost V 6 bases and J 2 bases; bases outside gene matches: 5. CDR3 DNA sequence: TGTGCCAGCAGATTAGGGACAGACACAGATACGCAGTATTTT. It translates to CASRLGTDTDTQYF.

The chain has TRBV2 and TRBJ2-7; D is uncertain. The V gene lost 4 bases and the J gene lost 9 bases, with 13 bases spanning the gap. CDR3 length equals 12 residues. The germline CDR1 and CDR2 sequences are SNHLY and FYNNEI. This CDR3 is CASSVSSRWQYF. CDR3 nucleotide sequence: TGTGCCAGCAGTGTCTCGTCCCGTTGGCAGTACTTC.

This clone was seen a single time. The rearrangement uses TRBV5-1 and TRBJ2-7, with D possibly TRBD2 on 5 matching bases. Trimming shortened V by 5 bases and J by 1 base, and 16 bases separated the two germline ends. CDR1 is SGHRS, CDR2 YFSETQ, per germline. This CDR3 has 15 residues. CDR3 region: CASRLDSTTSYEQYF. CDR3 DNA sequence: TGCGCCAGCAGGCTGGACTCTACCACTTCCTACGAGCAGTACTTC.

On this clone: The junction departs from germline at one end; a sequencing error may be responsible. The rearrangement links TRBV6-1 to TRBJ1-2; 12 positions agree with TRBD1. Germline V CDR1 and CDR2: MNHNS, SASEGT. The CDR3 sequence is 15 residues long. This CDR3 reads CASGDFGTGGGGYTF. For the CDR3, the DNA is TGTGCCAGCGGTGATTTCGGGACAGGGGGCGGAGGCTACACCTTC.

The V gene is TRBV2, the J gene TRBJ2-5, with 9 bases fitting TRBD1. The better agreement between TRBJ2-7 and the DNA end casts doubt on the J call. Germline CDR1 SNHLY, CDR2 FYNNEI. The CDR3 is made up of 14 amino acids. The CDR3 reads CASRPGQGTYEQYF. The CDR3 DNA is TGTGCCAGCCGACCGGGACAGGGCACCTACGAGCAGTACTTC.

The rearrangement links TRBV29-1 to TRBJ2-7; no clear D gene. V dropped 7 bases and J dropped 0 bases, with 10 bases sitting between them. The CDR3 consists of 12 residues. Germline lookup yields CDR1 SQVTM and CDR2 ANQGSEA. The CDR3 protein is CSATTVSYEQYF. In nucleotides, the CDR3 is TGCAGCGCCACGACTGTCTCCTACGAGCAGTACTTC.

This rearrangement joins TRBV27 to TRBJ2-3, with D possibly TRBD2 on 5 matching bases. The CDR3 is made up of 16 amino acids. Germline V gene sequence: CDR1 MNHEY, CDR2 SMNVEV (reference sequence). The germline V and J ends were trimmed by 3 bases and 4 bases, with 17 bases remaining between them. The DNA for the CDR3 is TGTGCCAGCAGTTTTGCCCCGATTGGGAGTGCAGATACGCAGTATTTT. It translates to CASSFAPIGSADTQYF.

The V and J genes are TRBV6-1 and TRBJ2-5; 11 positions agree with TRBD2. V lost 5 bases, J lost 4 bases, and 3 bases stayed unmatched. Per germline, CDR1 MNHNS and CDR2 SASEGT. There are 14 residues in the CDR3. CDR3 nucleotide sequence: TGTGCCAGCAGTATACTAGCGGGGGTAGAGACCCAGTACTTC. It codes for CASSILAGVETQYF.

The rearrangement links TRBV5-1 to TRBJ1-6; weak D call: TRBD1 (5 bases). Between the trimmed V and J ends, which lost 4 bases and 7 bases, there was a span of 12 bases. Per germline, CDR1 SGHRS and CDR2 YFSETQ. CDR3 length: 14 residues. For the CDR3, the DNA is TGCGCCAGCAGCCCTTCGGACAACAATTCACCCCTCCACTTT. It encodes CASSPSDNNSPLHF. Using reference TRBV5-1 and TRBJ1-6 for the parts outside the CDR3, the full variable domain is KAGVTQTPRYLIKTRGQQVTLSCSPISGHRSVSWYQQTPGQGLQFLFEYFSETQRNKGNFPGRFSGRQFSNSRSEMNVSTLELGDSALYLCASSPSDNNSPLHFGNGTRLTVT.